The T cell receptor (beta chain) under discussion was sequenced for a study of T cells in Graves' hyperthyroidism and ophthalmopathy. TCR beta CDR3 sequences were amplified from RNA transcripts. The HTBI set primed first-round TCR CDR3 RT-PCR. TCRdb analysed the multiplex PCR reads with MiXCR anew, one entry per CDR3 protein. This sample has 300,000 or so distinct CDR3 sequences, with around a sixth found just once. This clonotype came up many times. Its target is unknown. Study findings and constraints: Most expanded thyroid clonotypes above 0.001 also appeared in blood. Ophthalmopathy got predicted by the model a median about 6.7 months before its onset.

Sequencing was performed on blood. The receptor's source is a young man with Graves' hyperthyroidism.

CDR3 residues: CASRSHQGTPEAFF. CDR3 coding DNA: TGTGCCAGCAGATCTCATCAGGGGACCCCTGAAGCTTTCTTT. The V and J genes are TRBV3-1 and TRBJ1-1; possibly TRBD1 for D (6 bases). Trimming left V 6 bases short and J 6 bases short, with 17 bases between. Germline values: CDR1 LGHDT, CDR2 YNNKEL (reference sequence). The CDR3 consists of 14 residues.